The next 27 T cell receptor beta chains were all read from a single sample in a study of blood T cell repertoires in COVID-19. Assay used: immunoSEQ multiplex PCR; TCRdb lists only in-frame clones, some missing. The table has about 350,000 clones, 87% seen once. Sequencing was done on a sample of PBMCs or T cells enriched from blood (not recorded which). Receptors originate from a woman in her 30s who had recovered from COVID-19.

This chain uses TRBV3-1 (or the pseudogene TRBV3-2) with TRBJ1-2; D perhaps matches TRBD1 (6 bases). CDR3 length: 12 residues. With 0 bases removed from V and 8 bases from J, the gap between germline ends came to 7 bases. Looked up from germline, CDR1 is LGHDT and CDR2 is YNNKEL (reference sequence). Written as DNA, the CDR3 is TGTGCCAGCAGCCAAGAAGGGGGAGGCTACACCTTC. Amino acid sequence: CASSQEGGGYTF.

The CDR3 bases are TGTGCCAGCAGTTTTGGGGTTGGGGCTGGAAAACTGTTTTTT. Its translation: CASSFGVGAGKLFF. The chain employs TRBV27 and TRBJ1-4; possible D gene TRBD1, 5 bases. This CDR3 is 14 amino acids long. Germline-derived CDR1 and CDR2 are MNHEY and SMNVEV (reference sequence). The V gene lost 3 bases and the J gene lost 10 bases, with 15 bases spanning the gap.

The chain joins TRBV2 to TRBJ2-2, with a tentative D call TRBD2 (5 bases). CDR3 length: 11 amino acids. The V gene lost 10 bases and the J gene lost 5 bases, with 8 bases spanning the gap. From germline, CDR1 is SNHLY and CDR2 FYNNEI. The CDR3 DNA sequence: TGTGCCACGACGGGGACCGGGGAGCTGTTTTTT. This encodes CATTGTGELFF.

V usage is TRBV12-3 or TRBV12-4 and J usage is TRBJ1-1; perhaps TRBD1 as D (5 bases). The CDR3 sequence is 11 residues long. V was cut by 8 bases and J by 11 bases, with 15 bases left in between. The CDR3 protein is CASGFGGVAFF. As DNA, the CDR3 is TGTGCCAGCGGCTTTGGGGGGGTGGCTTTCTTT.

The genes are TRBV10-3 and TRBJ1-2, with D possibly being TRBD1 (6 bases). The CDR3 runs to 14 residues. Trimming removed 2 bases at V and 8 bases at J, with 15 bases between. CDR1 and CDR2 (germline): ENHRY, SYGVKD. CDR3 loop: CAISEPWGPGGYTF. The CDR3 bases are TGTGCCATCAGTGAGCCGTGGGGGCCAGGCGGCTACACCTTC.

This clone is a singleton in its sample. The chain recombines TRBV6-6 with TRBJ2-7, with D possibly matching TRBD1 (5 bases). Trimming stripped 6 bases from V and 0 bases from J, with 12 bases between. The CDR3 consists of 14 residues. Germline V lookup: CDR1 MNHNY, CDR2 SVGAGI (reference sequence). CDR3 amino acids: CASSLLTDSYEQYF. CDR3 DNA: TGTGCCAGCAGCCTTCTGACAGACTCCTACGAGCAGTACTTC.

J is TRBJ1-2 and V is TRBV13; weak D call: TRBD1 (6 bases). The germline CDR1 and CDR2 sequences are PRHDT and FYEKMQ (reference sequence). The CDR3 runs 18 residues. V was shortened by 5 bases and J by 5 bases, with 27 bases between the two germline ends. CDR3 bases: TGTGCCAGCAGCCAATTCGGGGGAGGGGGAGGTCCCCGATATGGCTACACCTTC. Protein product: CASSQFGGGGGPRYGYTF. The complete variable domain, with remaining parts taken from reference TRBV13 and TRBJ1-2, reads AAGVIQSPRHLIKEKRETATLKCYPIPRHDTVYWYQQGPGQDPQFLISFYEKMQSDKGSIPDRFSAQQFSDYHSELNMSSLELGDSALYFCASSQFGGGGGPRYGYTFGSGTRLTVV.

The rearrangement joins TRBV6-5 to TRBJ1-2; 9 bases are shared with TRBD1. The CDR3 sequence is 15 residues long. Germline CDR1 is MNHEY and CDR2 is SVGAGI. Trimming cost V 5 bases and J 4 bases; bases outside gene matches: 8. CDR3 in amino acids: CASSRGQGRSYGYTF. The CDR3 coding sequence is TGTGCCAGCAGTCGGGGACAGGGAAGGAGCTATGGCTACACCTTC.

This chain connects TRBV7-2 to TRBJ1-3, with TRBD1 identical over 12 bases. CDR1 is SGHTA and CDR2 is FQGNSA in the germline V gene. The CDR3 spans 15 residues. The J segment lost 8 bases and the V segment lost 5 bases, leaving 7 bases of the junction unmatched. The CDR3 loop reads CASSQGGQGADTIYF. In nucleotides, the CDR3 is TGTGCCAGCAGCCAAGGGGGACAGGGGGCGGACACCATATATTTT.

The CDR3 DNA is TGCGCCAGCAGCTTGGGTGCAGGGTGGGCTGGGGCCAACGTCCTGACTTTC. This gives the protein CASSLGAGWAGANVLTF. The chain couples TRBV5-1 to TRBJ2-6; perhaps TRBD1 as D (5 bases). V lost 0 bases to trimming and J lost 2 bases, with 12 bases between them. The V gene's germline CDR1 is SGHRS and CDR2 YFSETQ. The CDR3 length is 17 residues.

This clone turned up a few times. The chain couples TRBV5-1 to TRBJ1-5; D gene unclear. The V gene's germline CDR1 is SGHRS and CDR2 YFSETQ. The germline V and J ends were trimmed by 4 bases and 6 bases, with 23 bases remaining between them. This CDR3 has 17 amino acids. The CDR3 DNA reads TGCGCCAGCAGCCCGTTCCCCATAGCGGGTGGGAGTCAGCCCCAGCATTTT. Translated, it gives CASSPFPIAGGSQPQHF.

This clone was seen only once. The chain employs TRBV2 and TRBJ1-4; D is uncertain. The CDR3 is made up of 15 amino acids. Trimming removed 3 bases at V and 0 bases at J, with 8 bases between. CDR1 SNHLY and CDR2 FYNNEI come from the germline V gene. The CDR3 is CASSDRLPTNEKLFF. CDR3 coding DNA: TGTGCCAGCAGTGACCGGTTGCCAACTAATGAAAAACTGTTTTTT. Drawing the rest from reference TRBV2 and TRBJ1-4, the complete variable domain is EPEVTQTPSHQVTQMGQEVILRCVPISNHLYFYWYRQILGQKVEFLVSFYNNEISEKSEIFDDQFSVERPDGSNFTLKIRSTKLEDSAMYFCASSDRLPTNEKLFFGSGTQLSVL.

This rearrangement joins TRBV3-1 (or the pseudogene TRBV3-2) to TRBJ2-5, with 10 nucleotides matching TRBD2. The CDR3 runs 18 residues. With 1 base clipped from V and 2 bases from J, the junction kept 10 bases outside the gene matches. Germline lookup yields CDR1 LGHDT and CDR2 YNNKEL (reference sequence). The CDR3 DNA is TGTGCCAGCAGCCAAGCCACACTAGCGGGGACTCCTCAAGAGACCCAGTACTTC. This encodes CASSQATLAGTPQETQYF.

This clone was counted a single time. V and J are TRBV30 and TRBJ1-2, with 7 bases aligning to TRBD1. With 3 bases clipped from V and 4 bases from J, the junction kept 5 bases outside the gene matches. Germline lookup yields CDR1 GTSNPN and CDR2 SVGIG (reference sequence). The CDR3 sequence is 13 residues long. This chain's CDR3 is CAWSNTGAYGYTF. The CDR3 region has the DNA TGTGCCTGGAGCAATACAGGGGCCTATGGCTACACCTTC. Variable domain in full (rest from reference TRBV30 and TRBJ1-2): SQTIHQWPATLVQPVGSPLSLECTVEGTSNPNLYWYRQAAGRGLQLLFYSVGIGQISSEVPQNLSASRPQDRQFILSSKKLLLSDSGFYLCAWSNTGAYGYTFGSGTRLTVV.

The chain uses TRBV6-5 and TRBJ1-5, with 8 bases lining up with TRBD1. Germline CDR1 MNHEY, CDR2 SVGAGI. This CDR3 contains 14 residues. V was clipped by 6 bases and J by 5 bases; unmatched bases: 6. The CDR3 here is CASRKGQGDQPQHF. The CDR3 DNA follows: TGTGCCAGCAGGAAAGGACAGGGTGATCAGCCCCAGCATTTT.

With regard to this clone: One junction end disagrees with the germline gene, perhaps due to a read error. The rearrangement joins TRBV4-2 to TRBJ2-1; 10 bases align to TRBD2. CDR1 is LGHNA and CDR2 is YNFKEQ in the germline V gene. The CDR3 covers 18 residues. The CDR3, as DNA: TGTGCCAGCAGTCAAGATCGGAACAGCGGGGGGGCTATGAATGAGCAGTTCTTC. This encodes CASSQDRNSGGAMNEQFF.

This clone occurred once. CDR3 protein: CASSAATGGPPYEQYF. CDR3 in DNA: TGTGCCAGCAGCGCCGCGACAGGGGGACCCCCCTACGAGCAGTACTTC. V gene TRBV5-4 combines with J gene TRBJ2-7; 9 nucleotides agree with TRBD1. Germline trimming cut 4 bases from V and 2 bases from J; bases unmatched to any gene: 10. Germline loops: CDR1 SGHNT, CDR2 YYREEE (reference sequence). The CDR3 covers 16 residues.

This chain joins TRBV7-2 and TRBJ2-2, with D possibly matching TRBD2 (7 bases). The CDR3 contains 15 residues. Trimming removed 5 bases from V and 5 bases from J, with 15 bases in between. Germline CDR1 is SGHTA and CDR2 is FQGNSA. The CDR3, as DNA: TGTGCCAGCAGCCCCTGGGGGGGCGGTACCGGGGAGCTGTTTTTT. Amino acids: CASSPWGGGTGELFF.

The CDR3 DNA is TGCGCCAGCAGCTTGGGTCTACTTACGAACACCGGGGAGCTGTTTTTT. Translated: CASSLGLLTNTGELFF. The chain uses TRBV5-1 and TRBJ2-2; no definite D call. Germline CDR1 reads SGHRS; CDR2 reads YFSETQ. The V end lost 0 bases, the J end lost 0 bases, and 9 bases lay between the germline ends. The CDR3 extends over 16 amino acids.

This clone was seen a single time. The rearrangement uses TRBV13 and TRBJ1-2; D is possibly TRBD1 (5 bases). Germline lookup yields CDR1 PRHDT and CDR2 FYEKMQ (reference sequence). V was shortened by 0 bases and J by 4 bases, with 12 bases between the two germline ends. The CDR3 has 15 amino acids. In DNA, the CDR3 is TGTGCCAGCAGCTTAGGGGAACAGGTTCTCTATGGCTACACCTTC. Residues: CASSLGEQVLYGYTF.

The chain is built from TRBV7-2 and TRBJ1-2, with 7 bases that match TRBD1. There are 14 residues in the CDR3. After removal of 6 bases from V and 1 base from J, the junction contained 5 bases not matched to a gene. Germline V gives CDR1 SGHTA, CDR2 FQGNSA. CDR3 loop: CASSEDRVNYGYTF. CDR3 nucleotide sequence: TGTGCCAGCAGTGAAGACAGGGTTAACTATGGCTACACCTTC.

The CDR3 DNA reads TGTGCCAGCAGTGTTGACCAGGGCTTGGAGCCCCAGCATTTT. It specifies CASSVDQGLEPQHF. V gene TRBV5-4 combines with J gene TRBJ1-5; perhaps TRBD1 as D (5 bases). Germline V gene data show CDR1 as SGHNT and CDR2 as YYREEE (reference sequence). The CDR3 consists of 14 residues. Trimming removed 5 bases at V and 8 bases at J, with 17 bases between.

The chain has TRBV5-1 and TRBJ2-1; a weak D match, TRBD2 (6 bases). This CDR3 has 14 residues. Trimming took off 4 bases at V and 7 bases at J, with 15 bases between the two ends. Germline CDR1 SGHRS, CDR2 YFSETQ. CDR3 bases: TGCGCCAGCAGCCCCGGGGGTCTGGGGAATGAGCAGTTCTTC. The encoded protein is CASSPGGLGNEQFF.

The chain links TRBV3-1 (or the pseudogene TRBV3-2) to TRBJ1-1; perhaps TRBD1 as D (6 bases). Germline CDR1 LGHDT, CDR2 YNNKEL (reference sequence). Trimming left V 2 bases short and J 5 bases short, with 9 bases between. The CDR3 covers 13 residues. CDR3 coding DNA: TGTGCCAGCAGCCAAAAACAGGGTACTGAAGCTTTCTTT. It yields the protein CASSQKQGTEAFF.

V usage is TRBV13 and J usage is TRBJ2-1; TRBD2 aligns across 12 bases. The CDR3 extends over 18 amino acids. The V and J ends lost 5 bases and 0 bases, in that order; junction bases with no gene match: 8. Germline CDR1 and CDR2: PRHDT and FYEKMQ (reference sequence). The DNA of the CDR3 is TGTGCCAGCAGCACTTTGACTAGCGGGGGAAGCTCCTACAATGAGCAGTTCTTC. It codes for CASSTLTSGGSSYNEQFF.

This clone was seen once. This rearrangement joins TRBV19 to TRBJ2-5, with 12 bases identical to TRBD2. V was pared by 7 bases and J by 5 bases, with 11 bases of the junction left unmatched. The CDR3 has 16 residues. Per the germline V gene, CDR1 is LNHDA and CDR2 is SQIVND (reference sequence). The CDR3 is CASTQTPSGGVETQYF. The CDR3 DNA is TGTGCCAGTACCCAAACCCCTAGCGGGGGGGTCGAGACCCAGTACTTC.

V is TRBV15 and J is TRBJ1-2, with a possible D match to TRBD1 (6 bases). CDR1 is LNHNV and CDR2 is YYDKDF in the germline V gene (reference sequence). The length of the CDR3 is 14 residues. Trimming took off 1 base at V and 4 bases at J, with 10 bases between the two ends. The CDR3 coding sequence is TGTGCCACCAGCAGAGCAGGGGCTACCTATGGCTACACCTTC. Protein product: CATSRAGATYGYTF.